These 14 T cell receptor beta chains came from one sample sequenced in a study of blood T cell repertoires in COVID-19. Libraries were prepared by immunoSEQ multiplex PCR; TCRdb keeps only in-frame clonotypes and omits some of them. The table records about 53,000 clones, approximately 85% of them present only once. Sequencing used peripheral blood. These receptors all come from a woman aged 55-70 years with acute or convalescent COVID-19.

This sequence joins TRBV12-3 or TRBV12-4 and TRBJ1-2; maybe TRBD1 (6 bases). The CDR3 extends over 13 amino acids. V lost 6 bases and J 6 bases, leaving 14 bases between the germline ends. CDR3: CASRVQGIDGYTF. The CDR3 DNA sequence: TGTGCCAGCAGAGTACAGGGAATTGATGGCTACACCTTC.

The genes are TRBV7-8 and TRBJ2-3; 10 positions agree with TRBD2. CDR3 length equals 15 residues. CDR1 is SGHVS, CDR2 FQNEAQ, per germline. The J segment lost 4 bases and the V segment lost 5 bases, leaving 6 bases of the junction unmatched. The CDR3 sequence: CASSPSGGAADTQYF. The CDR3 coding sequence is TGTGCCAGCAGCCCGAGCGGGGGGGCCGCAGATACGCAGTATTTT.

The table lists this clone with a few counts. The chain joins TRBV6-6 to TRBJ1-3; D remains unclear. From germline, CDR1 is MNHNY and CDR2 SVGAGI (reference sequence). CDR3 length: 14 residues. Trimming shortened V by 4 bases and J by 3 bases, and 10 bases separated the two germline ends. CDR3 region: CASSSPGYGNTIYF. In nucleotides, the CDR3 is TGTGCCAGCAGTTCCCCGGGGTATGGAAACACCATATATTTT.

The chain combines TRBV5-8 with TRBJ1-5; perhaps TRBD1 as D (6 bases). The CDR3 covers 12 residues. V lost 2 bases and J 7 bases, leaving 7 bases between the germline ends. The V gene's germline CDR1 is SGHTS and CDR2 YDEGEE. The CDR3 DNA follows: TGTGCCAGCAGCTTCACAGGGCAGCCCCAGCATTTT. It codes for CASSFTGQPQHF. Drawing the rest from reference TRBV5-8 and TRBJ1-5, the complete variable domain is EAGVTQSPTHLIKTRGQQATLRCSPISGHTSVYWYQQALGLGLQFLLWYDEGEERNRGNFPPRFSGRQFPNYSSELNVNALELEDSALYLCASSFTGQPQHFGDGTRLSIL.

This clone was seen only once. The rearrangement joins TRBV30 to TRBJ1-6; 8 nucleotides match TRBD1. V lost 8 bases, J lost 7 bases, and 7 bases stayed unmatched. The CDR3 runs 13 residues. From germline, CDR1 is GTSNPN and CDR2 SVGIG (reference sequence). The DNA of the CDR3 is TGTGCCGGGGAAAGGACAGGGAATTCACCCCTCCACTTT. Translation gives CAGERTGNSPLHF.

This chain connects TRBV7-6 to TRBJ2-7, with 11 bases identical to TRBD2. V dropped 4 bases and J dropped 3; count of bases not matched to a gene: 5. The CDR3 length is 15 residues. In germline, CDR1 is SGHVS, CDR2 FNYEAQ. CDR3 in DNA: TGTGCCAGCAGCTCCGGGACTAGCGGCTACTACGAGCAGTACTTC. Its protein is CASSSGTSGYYEQYF.

The gene calls are TRBV2 and TRBJ2-7, with D possibly TRBD1 on 6 matching bases. CDR1 is SNHLY, CDR2 FYNNEI, per germline. This CDR3 is built from 12 residues. The V end lost 8 bases, the J end lost 2 bases, and 10 bases lay between the germline ends. CDR3 coding DNA: TGTGCCAGCGGCAGGGGACCCTACGAGCAGTACTTC. It specifies CASGRGPYEQYF.

The chain combines TRBV4-1 with TRBJ2-7, with TRBD2 matching 8 bases. Germline V gene sequence: CDR1 MGHRA, CDR2 YSYEKL. The trim removed 1 base at V and 7 bases at J, leaving 9 bases unmatched. The CDR3 runs 15 residues. This CDR3 reads CASSQVSGGLPEQYF. The CDR3 DNA follows: TGCGCCAGCAGCCAAGTATCGGGAGGGCTTCCGGAGCAGTACTTC.

V usage is TRBV20-1 and J usage is TRBJ1-4, with D tentatively TRBD1 (5 bases). V gave up 4 bases and J gave up 8 bases, with 8 bases separating them. The CDR3 length is 11 residues. Looked up from germline, CDR1 is DFQATT and CDR2 is SNEGSKA (reference sequence). The CDR3 nucleotides are TGCAGTGCTATATACAGGGAAAAACTGTTTTTT. Translation: CSAIYREKLFF.

This chain uses TRBV18 with TRBJ2-1; D possibly corresponds to TRBD1 (6 bases). V lost 4 bases to trimming and J lost 2 bases, with 12 bases between them. Germline CDR1 reads KGHSH; CDR2 reads LQKENI. The CDR3 is 15 amino acids. CDR3 bases: TGTGCCAGCTCACTACGACAGGAAGCCTACAATGAGCAGTTCTTC. As protein: CASSLRQEAYNEQFF. Full variable domain (missing parts from reference TRBV18 and TRBJ2-1): NAGVMQNPRHLVRRRGQEARLRCSPMKGHSHVYWYRQLPEEGLKFMVYLQKENIIDESGMPKERFSAEFPKEGPSILRIQQVVRGDSAAYFCASSLRQEAYNEQFFGPGTRLTVL.

The rearrangement joins TRBV19 to TRBJ2-7; a weak D match, TRBD1 (6 bases). Germline V CDR1 and CDR2: LNHDA, SQIVND (reference sequence). The CDR3 length is 14 residues. V was trimmed by 5 bases and J by 2 bases, leaving 13 bases between them. CDR3 sequence: CASSSQTGAYEQYF. CDR3 nucleotides: TGTGCCAGTAGTTCCCAGACAGGAGCCTACGAGCAGTACTTC.

This rearrangement joins TRBV5-1 to TRBJ2-5, with 10 bases identical to TRBD2. The CDR3 has 16 residues. V shed 0 bases and J 2 bases; nucleotides not matched to a gene: 4. The germline gives CDR1 SGHRS, CDR2 YFSETQ. The chain's CDR3 is CASSLGTSGAQETQYF. The CDR3 DNA reads TGCGCCAGCAGCTTGGGGACTAGCGGAGCACAAGAGACCCAGTACTTC.

This clone was counted only a few times. The chain combines TRBV27 with TRBJ1-4; 8 nucleotides align to TRBD1. With V trimmed by 2 bases and J by 6 bases, 5 bases remained unmatched. The CDR3 totals 15 residues. The germline gives CDR1 MNHEY, CDR2 SMNVEV (reference sequence). The CDR3 DNA sequence: TGTGCCAGCAGTTTACAGGGGGCCTCCTATGAAAAACTGTTTTTT. This gives the protein CASSLQGASYEKLFF.

As concerns this clone: The sample carries other DNA sequences with the same CDR3. The CDR3 protein is CASSLGQNYGYTF. The CDR3, as DNA: TGTGCCAGCAGCCTCGGACAGAACTATGGCTACACCTTC. The chain employs TRBV28 and TRBJ1-2, with D possibly matching TRBD1 (6 bases). V was clipped by 6 bases and J by 2 bases, with 10 bases between them. This CDR3 has 13 amino acids. From germline, CDR1 is MDHEN and CDR2 SYDVKM.